This paragraph reports one T cell receptor (beta chain). The antigen it recognizes is unknown. Per-base quality was not reported, and no clone a single base away is much larger than it. This entry belongs to a study of T cells after yellow fever vaccination (dated by TCRdb to between 2019 and 2020). Background for the entire study: The SMART-Seq v4 Ultra Low Input RNA kit was used to prepare libraries from fractions with low cell numbers. To track T-cell clones before and after primary and booster YFV17D yellow fever vaccination, bulk TCR alpha and beta repertoires were sequenced longitudinally. Two healthy male donors, one aged 18 to 30 and one aged 30 to 39 years, were included in the cohort. Blood was collected at multiple timepoints before and after primary and secondary immunization, and bulk PBMC replicates and cell subsets were isolated. The research as a whole found: Computational filtering was required because FACS-sorted repertoires could contain abundant contaminating clonotypes from the bulk population. A small share of clonotypes occurred in both CD4 and CD8 compartments, likely arising from convergent recombination. After the booster, most of the clones that had expanded following primary vaccination were detected again (almost 98% of CD4 and around 90% of CD8), which suggests that memory was broadly maintained. Compared with the primary T-cell response, the secondary T-cell response was weaker but faster, peaking on day 5 rather than day 15. Because the study included only a couple of donors, the extent to which the findings can be generalized is limited.

Synthesis of TCR cDNA relied on 5'RACE template switching, a step that introduced a universal primer site along with unique molecular identifiers. cDNA synthesis was primed from both the TCR alpha and TCR beta constant segments. Libraries were amplified in two PCR steps, with sample barcodes and sequencing adapters added in the second step. Sequencing of libraries was done on Illumina HiSeq 2500 (2x100 bp) or NovaSeq (2x150 bp). The authors' analysis ran thus. MIGEC was used to demultiplex reads and collapse the reads into UMI consensus sequences, and MiXCR was used for V(D)J alignment. Clonotypes responding to the vaccine were identified with edgeR on replicate PBMC samples, with the criteria of FDR below 0.01 and a log2 fold change above 5 up to day 15. Each bulk clonotype was labeled CD4 or CD8 based on which sequenced repertoire, CD4 or CD8, contained the clonotype at higher abundance. TCRdb redid the processing of the public reads, applying fastp at Q25 and MiXCR, and retained in-frame beta chains. Rows with a matching CDR3 protein are joined into one entry that keeps the most common DNA and genes. The V and J calls, along with clone size, are taken from TCRdb and not from the paper's own processing. For this sample there are some 600,000 distinct CDR3 sequences; less than 20% appear just once. The ten largest clonotypes hold 15% to 20% of the sample.

The treatment or condition label here, explained by the study, means: live attenuated yellow fever vaccine strain. At each blood-draw timepoint, two biological replicates of bulk PBMCs were collected. PBMCs were isolated from peripheral blood using a standard Ficoll-Paque protocol. TriZol was used to extract RNA from bulk PBMCs, CD4 and CD8 fractions, and dextramer-positive and dextramer-negative fractions. The CDR3 measures 13 amino acids from cysteine to phenylalanine. Only the CDR3 region is kept as DNA, spanning 39 bases read in frame from base 1. CDR1 and CDR2 are drawn from the germline V gene: MNHEY, SVGEGT. For this chain, trimming is 2 bases at the V end and 4 bases at the J end, and the number of junction bases without a gene match is 1.

The sequencing here drew on PBMCs, taken about 5 days after the first yellow fever vaccination. This TCR was recovered from a man between 18 and 29 years old who received the YFV17D yellow fever vaccine. The chain joins TRBV6-2 or TRBV6-3 to TRBJ1-2; 7 central nucleotides agree with TRBD1. The CDR3 region reads CASSYGTVYGYTF. The sequenced DNA: TGTGCCAGCAGTTACGGGACAGTCTATGGCTACACCTTC.